A selection of T cell receptor beta chains follows, all from one sample in a study of T-cell reconstitution after alpha-beta-depleted transplantation in children. One entry per CDR3 protein results from TCRdb running MiXCR on the PCR reads. The table lists roughly 790,000 distinct CDR3 sequences, 15% to 20% of them singletons, with around 4.5% in the top ten. Sequencing was performed on PBMCs, mostly from graft donor cells, taken 360 days after TCRalphabeta/CD19-depleted stem cell transplant. Source of these receptors: a male patient between 5 and 17 years old who had a stem cell transplant for acute lymphoblastic leukemia, so the T cells may come from the graft donor. The CDR3 runs from the conserved cysteine through the conserved F or W. D genes are given only for firm matches. Clone sizes are given selectively: once, few, many, or a class where the clone is expanded.

size,J,length,V,D,CDR3,DNA
NA,TRBJ2-1,15,TRBV18,NA,CASSPWIGPGDEQFF,TGTGCCAGCTCACCTTGGATAGGGCCGGGCGATGAGCAGTTCTTC
NA,TRBJ2-7,17,TRBV23-1,NA,CAISPGEQGRSSGEQYF,TGCGCCATCTCCCCAGGGGAGCAGGGGAGGTCTTCGGGGGAGCAGTACTTC
NA,TRBJ2-3,14,TRBV12-5,NA,CASGLDLGKGGQYF,TGTGCTAGTGGTTTGGACCTGGGGAAAGGCGGGCAGTATTTT
many,TRBJ1-5,14,TRBV20-1,NA,CSASPVRGNQPQHF,TGCAGTGCTAGCCCGGTCCGGGGCAATCAGCCCCAGCATTTT
many,TRBJ2-7,13,TRBV20-1,TRBD1,CSAIRDSLYEQYF,TGCAGTGCTATCCGGGACAGCCTCTACGAGCAGTACTTC
many,TRBJ2-3,16,TRBV5-1,NA,CASSLVVRVFTDTQYF,TGCGCCAGCAGCTTGGTGGTCAGGGTGTTTACGGATACGCAGTATTTT
NA,TRBJ2-7,15,TRBV5-5,NA,CASSLGGALPYEQYF,TGTGCCAGCAGCTTGGGGGGGGCACTTCCCTACGAGCAGTACTTC
many,TRBJ2-1,15,TRBV5-1,TRBD2,CASSVERERYNEQFF,TGCGCCAGCAGCGTGGAGCGGGAGAGGTACAATGAGCAGTTCTTC
once,TRBJ2-7,15,TRBV7-4,NA,CASSLAFSRDYEQYF,TGTGCCAGCAGCTTAGCCTTTTCGCGCGACTACGAGCAGTACTTC
NA,TRBJ2-5,16,TRBV7-2,NA,CASSGRRRADKETQYF,TGTGCCAGCAGCGGCCGGAGACGAGCGGATAAAGAGACCCAGTACTTC